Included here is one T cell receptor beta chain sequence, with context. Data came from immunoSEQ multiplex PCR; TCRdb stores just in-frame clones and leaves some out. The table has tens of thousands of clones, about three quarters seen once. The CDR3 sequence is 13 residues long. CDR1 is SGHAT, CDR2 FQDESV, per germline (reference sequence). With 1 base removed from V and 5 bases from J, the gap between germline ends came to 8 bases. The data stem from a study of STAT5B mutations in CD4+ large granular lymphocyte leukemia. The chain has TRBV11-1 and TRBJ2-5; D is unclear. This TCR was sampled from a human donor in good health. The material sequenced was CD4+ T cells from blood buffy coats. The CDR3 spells CASSLGGLETQYF. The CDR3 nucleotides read TGTGCCAGCAGCTTAGGAGGTTTGGAGACCCAGTACTTC.